Detailed here is one TCR beta chain. This specimen comes from a study of blood T cell repertoires in COVID-19. The wider study: T cells, B-cell-depleted T cells, or PBMCs provided the cDNA or gDNA that served as material.

Source study methods: Quantification of nucleated cells was approximated via reference gene primer amplification. Profiled with immunoSEQ multiplex PCR; TCRdb holds only in-frame clones, not every one. The DNA gave D and trimming, while V, J and clone size come from that table. The table has 110,000 or so clones, around 84% seen once. The CDR3 has 12 residues. Germline-derived CDR1 and CDR2 are MNHEY and SVGAGI. Trimming at V came to 7 bases and at J to 7 bases, leaving 1 base not matched to a gene. This chain links TRBV6-5 with TRBJ2-1; 10 positions match TRBD2. Sequencing was done on a sample of peripheral blood. The sequence was obtained from a middle-aged man with acute or convalescent COVID-19. CDR3 in amino acids: CASTSGGNEQFF. The CDR3 bases are TGTGCCAGCACTAGCGGGGGAAATGAGCAGTTCTTC.